Following are 14 T cell receptor beta chains from one sample sequenced in a study of blood T cell repertoires in COVID-19. Some clones are missing from TCRdb's copy, which holds only in-frame ones; the method was immunoSEQ multiplex PCR. Of 190,000 or so clones listed, around 95% were seen once; the top ten hold 0.6% to 0.9%. Sequencing used peripheral blood. The receptors originated from a man aged 25 to 40 with COVID-19, enrolled during active disease.

The chain carries TRBV3-1 (or the pseudogene TRBV3-2) and TRBJ1-4; a weak D match, TRBD1 (5 bases). CDR1 LGHDT and CDR2 YNNKEL come from the germline V gene (reference sequence). V was shortened by 0 bases and J by 0 bases, with 8 bases between the two germline ends. This CDR3 is built from 16 residues. The CDR3 is CASSQETATTNEKLFF. DNA for the CDR3: TGTGCCAGCAGCCAAGAGACAGCTACAACTAATGAAAAACTGTTTTTT.

This clone was seen a single time. The CDR3: CASSSRDNNQPQHF. The CDR3 DNA reads as TGTGCCAGCAGTAGCCGGGACAACAATCAGCCCCAGCATTTT. V is TRBV6-5 and J is TRBJ1-5; D is possibly TRBD1 (6 bases). Trimming removed 5 bases from V and 3 bases from J, with 11 bases in between. This CDR3 has 14 amino acids. Looked up from germline, CDR1 is MNHEY and CDR2 is SVGAGI.

The genes are TRBV19 and TRBJ2-2, with D possibly TRBD2 on 6 matching bases. The germline V gene encodes CDR1 LNHDA and CDR2 SQIVND (reference sequence). The CDR3 runs 14 residues. Trimming stripped 5 bases from V and 2 bases from J, with 9 bases between. The CDR3 coding sequence is TGTGCCAGTAGTGCGGGGCAAAACACCGGGGAGCTGTTTTTT. This encodes CASSAGQNTGELFF.

The genes are TRBV25-1 and TRBJ2-7; possibly TRBD1 for D (6 bases). The CDR3 runs to 16 residues. Trimming removed 1 base at V and 1 base at J, with 14 bases between. The germline gives CDR1 MGHDK, CDR2 SYGVNS. This CDR3 is CASSESGRGGSYEQYF. The CDR3 DNA sequence: TGTGCCAGCAGTGAATCGGGCAGGGGTGGATCCTACGAGCAGTACTTC.

The chain recombines TRBV3-1 (or the pseudogene TRBV3-2) with TRBJ2-2, with D perhaps TRBD1 (6 bases). V dropped 0 bases and J dropped 6 bases, with 11 bases sitting between them. Germline V CDR1 and CDR2: LGHDT, YNNKEL (reference sequence). CDR3 length: 15 residues. The CDR3 sequence: CASSQEGQLPGELFF. CDR3 nucleotide sequence: TGTGCCAGCAGCCAAGAAGGACAGTTGCCCGGGGAGCTGTTTTTT.

This chain connects TRBV6-2 or TRBV6-3 to TRBJ2-1; D might be TRBD2 (5 bases). Germline V gene sequence: CDR1 MNHEY, CDR2 SVGEGT. The CDR3 has 16 residues. V lost 6 bases to trimming and J lost 0 bases, with 15 bases between them. This chain's CDR3 is CASSRARVGSYNEQFF. In DNA, the CDR3 is TGTGCCAGCAGCCGGGCGAGGGTGGGCTCCTACAATGAGCAGTTCTTC.

The rearrangement uses TRBV21-1 and TRBJ2-1; the D call in the table, TRBD1, was not verified against the DNA. TRBV21-1 is classified as a pseudogene. The CDR3 covers 15 residues. The CDR3 sequence: CASSLNLQGVNEQFF. DNA of the CDR3: TGTGCCAGCAGCTTGAACCTCCAGGGTGTCAATGAGCAGTTCTTC.

The chain couples TRBV2 to TRBJ1-4, with 8 bases that match TRBD1. The CDR3 extends over 15 amino acids. V lost 4 bases to trimming and J lost 3 bases; unmatched junction nucleotides: 4. Germline CDR1 and CDR2: SNHLY and FYNNEI. The CDR3 here is CASSVRQGPNEKLFF. CDR3 DNA: TGTGCCAGCAGTGTTAGACAGGGGCCTAATGAAAAACTGTTTTTT. Supplemented by reference TRBV2 and TRBJ1-4, the full variable domain reads EPEVTQTPSHQVTQMGQEVILRCVPISNHLYFYWYRQILGQKVEFLVSFYNNEISEKSEIFDDQFSVERPDGSNFTLKIRSTKLEDSAMYFCASSVRQGPNEKLFFGSGTQLSVL.

The chain's CDR3 is CASSLVRGYQETQYF. In nucleotides, the CDR3 is TGTGCCAGCAGCTTGGTGCGGGGTTACCAAGAGACCCAGTACTTC. The rearrangement joins TRBV5-5 to TRBJ2-5; the D gene is possibly TRBD2 (6 bases). The ends were cut back, 0 bases at V and 0 bases at J, with 9 bases in the middle. Germline loops: CDR1 SGHKS, CDR2 YYEKEE (reference sequence). CDR3 length: 15 amino acids.

The genes are TRBV6-5 and TRBJ1-5, with TRBD1 matching 7 bases. Looked up from germline, CDR1 is MNHEY and CDR2 is SVGAGI. V shed 5 bases and J 5 bases; nucleotides not matched to a gene: 6. This CDR3 has 14 residues. CDR3 in DNA: TGTGCCAGCAGTAACAACAGGGGACATCAGCCCCAGCATTTT. Its protein product is CASSNNRGHQPQHF.

V usage is TRBV6-2 or TRBV6-3 and J usage is TRBJ1-5, with a weak D call TRBD1 (5 bases). Germline CDR1 and CDR2: MNHEY and SVGEGT. The CDR3 runs 15 residues. The V end was cut by 5 bases, the J end by 2 bases, with 13 bases between. This CDR3 reads CASSPSGARNQPQHF. The CDR3 DNA sequence: TGTGCCAGCAGTCCCAGTGGGGCCCGCAATCAGCCCCAGCATTTT.

This clone was recorded once. This chain uses TRBV5-1 with TRBJ1-4, with a tentative D call TRBD1 (5 bases). V lost 6 bases to trimming and J lost 3 bases, with 9 bases between them. This CDR3 has 13 amino acids. Germline CDR1 SGHRS, CDR2 YFSETQ. CDR3 region: CASTQGPNEKLFF. Here the CDR3 DNA reads TGCGCCAGCACTCAGGGTCCTAATGAAAAACTGTTTTTT.

DNA for the CDR3: TGTGCCAGCTCACCCACGGCAGGGCCCGAAGCTTTCTTT. Protein product: CASSPTAGPEAFF. The V gene is TRBV18, the J gene TRBJ1-1; weak D call: TRBD1 (5 bases). CDR3 length equals 13 residues. V lost 3 bases to trimming and J lost 8 bases, with 13 bases between them. Germline V gives CDR1 KGHSH, CDR2 LQKENI.

This clone was recorded only once. Here the CDR3 reads CAIRATGSTEAFF. The CDR3 DNA is TGTGCCATCAGAGCAACAGGGAGCACTGAAGCTTTCTTT. J is TRBJ1-1 and V is TRBV10-3; D may be TRBD1 (6 bases). The CDR3 consists of 13 residues. Germline V gene data show CDR1 as ENHRY and CDR2 as SYGVKD. V gave up 6 bases and J gave up 4 bases, with 12 bases separating them.